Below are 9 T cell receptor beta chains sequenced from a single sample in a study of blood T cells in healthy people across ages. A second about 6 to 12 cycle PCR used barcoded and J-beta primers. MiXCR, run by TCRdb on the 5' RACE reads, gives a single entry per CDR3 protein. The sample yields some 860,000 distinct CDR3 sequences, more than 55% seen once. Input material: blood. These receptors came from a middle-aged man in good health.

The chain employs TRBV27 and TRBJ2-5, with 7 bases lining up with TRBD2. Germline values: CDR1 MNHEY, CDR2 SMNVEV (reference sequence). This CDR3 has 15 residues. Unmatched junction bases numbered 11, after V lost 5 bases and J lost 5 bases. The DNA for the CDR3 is TGTGCCAGCAGTGTGAGGGGAGGGCCGAGGGAGACCCAGTACTTC. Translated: CASSVRGGPRETQYF.

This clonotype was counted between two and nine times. The CDR3 coding sequence is TGTGCCAGCAGGGGGTTGAGGGGACTAGCGGGGGCCATTCAGTACTTC. As protein: CASRGLRGLAGAIQYF. This chain uses TRBV25-1 with TRBJ2-7, with 14 bases aligning to TRBD2. The better agreement between TRBJ2-4 and the DNA end casts doubt on the J call. CDR3 size: 16 residues. Germline V gene sequence: CDR1 MGHDK, CDR2 SYGVNS.

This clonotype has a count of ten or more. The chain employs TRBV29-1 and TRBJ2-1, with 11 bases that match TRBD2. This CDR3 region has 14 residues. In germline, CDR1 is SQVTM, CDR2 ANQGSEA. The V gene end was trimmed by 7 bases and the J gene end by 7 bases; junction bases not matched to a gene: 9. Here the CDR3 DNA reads TGCAGCGACTCTAGCGGGAGGATTGTGAATGAGCAGTTCTTC. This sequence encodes CSDSSGRIVNEQFF.

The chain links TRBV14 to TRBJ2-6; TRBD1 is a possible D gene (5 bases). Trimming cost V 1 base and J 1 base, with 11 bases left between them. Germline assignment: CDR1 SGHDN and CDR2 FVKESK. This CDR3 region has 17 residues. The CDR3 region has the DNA TGTGCCAGCAGCCAAGGACAGTTCCTATCTGGGGCCAACGTCCTGACTTTC. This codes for CASSQGQFLSGANVLTF. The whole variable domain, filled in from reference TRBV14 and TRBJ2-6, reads EAGVTQFPSHSVIEKGQTVTLRCDPISGHDNLYWYRRVMGKEIKFLLHFVKESKQDESGMPNNRFLAERTGGTYSTLKVQPAELEDSGVYFCASSQGQFLSGANVLTFGAGSRLTVL.

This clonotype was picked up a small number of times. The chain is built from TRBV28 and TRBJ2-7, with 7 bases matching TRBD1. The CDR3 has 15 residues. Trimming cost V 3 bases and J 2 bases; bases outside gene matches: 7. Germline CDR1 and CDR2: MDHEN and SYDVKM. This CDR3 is CASSFPDRATYEQYF. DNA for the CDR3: TGTGCCAGCAGTTTCCCCGACAGGGCGACCTACGAGCAGTACTTC.

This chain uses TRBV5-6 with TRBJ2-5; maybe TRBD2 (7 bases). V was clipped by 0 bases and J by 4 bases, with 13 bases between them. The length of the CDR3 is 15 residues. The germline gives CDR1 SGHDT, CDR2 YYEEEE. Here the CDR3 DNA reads TGTGCCAGCAGCTTGGAGGGGCGGGGGCTAGAGACCCAGTACTTC. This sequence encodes CASSLEGRGLETQYF.

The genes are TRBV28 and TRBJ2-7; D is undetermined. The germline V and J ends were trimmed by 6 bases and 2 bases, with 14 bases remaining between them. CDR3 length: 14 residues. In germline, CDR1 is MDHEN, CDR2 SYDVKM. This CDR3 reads CASSPTQLAYEQYF. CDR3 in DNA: TGTGCCAGCAGCCCCACCCAACTGGCCTACGAGCAGTACTTC.

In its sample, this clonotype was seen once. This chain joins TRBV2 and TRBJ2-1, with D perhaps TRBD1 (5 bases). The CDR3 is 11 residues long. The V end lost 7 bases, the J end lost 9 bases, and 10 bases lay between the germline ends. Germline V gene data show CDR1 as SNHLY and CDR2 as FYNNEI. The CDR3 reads CASTVRGEQFF. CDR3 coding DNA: TGTGCCAGCACTGTTAGGGGTGAGCAGTTCTTC.

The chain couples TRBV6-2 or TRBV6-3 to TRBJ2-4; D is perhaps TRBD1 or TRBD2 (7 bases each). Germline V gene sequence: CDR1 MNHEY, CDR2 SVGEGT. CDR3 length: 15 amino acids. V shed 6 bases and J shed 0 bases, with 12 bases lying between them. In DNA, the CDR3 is TGTGCCAGCAGGTCAGGGGGGGGAGCCAAAAACATTCAGTACTTC. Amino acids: CASRSGGGAKNIQYF.